The rows below give T cell receptor beta chains drawn from one sample of a study of cytotoxic CD8 clonotypes in ibrutinib-treated CLL. Method: immunoSEQ multiplex PCR; TCRdb's copy keeps in-frame clones and lacks some. The data show approximately 150,000 clones, approximately 91% seen once. The specimen was PBMCs, collected at disease progression, from a patient treated with ibrutinib. These receptors were obtained from a human donor with chronic lymphocytic leukemia. Each CDR3 is given with its conserved first and last residue. Fields, in order: V gene, D gene, J gene, CDR3 protein, CDR3 DNA. D genes are given only for firm matches.

v_call: TRBV27; d_call: -; j_call: TRBJ2-1; cdr3_aa: CASRTLRLVYNEQFF; cdr3_nt: TGTGCCAGCCGTACCCTCCGGTTAGTTTACAATGAGCAGTTCTTC
v_call: TRBV9; d_call: TRBD1; j_call: TRBJ2-1; cdr3_aa: CASSGGTVNEQFF; cdr3_nt: TGTGCCAGCAGCGGAGGGACAGTCAATGAGCAGTTCTTC
v_call: TRBV27; d_call: -; j_call: TRBJ2-7; cdr3_aa: CASSFRPQTYEQYF; cdr3_nt: TGTGCCAGCAGTTTCCGTCCCCAAACCTACGAGCAGTACTTC
v_call: TRBV9; d_call: -; j_call: TRBJ1-2; cdr3_aa: CASSVEEQGGRGYTF; cdr3_nt: TGTGCCAGCAGCGTAGAAGAACAGGGTGGACGCGGCTACACCTTC
v_call: TRBV6-1; d_call: TRBD1; j_call: TRBJ2-5; cdr3_aa: CASSLDRDRETQYF; cdr3_nt: TGTGCCAGCAGCCTCGACAGGGATCGAGAGACCCAGTACTTC
v_call: TRBV18; d_call: TRBD1; j_call: TRBJ2-3; cdr3_aa: CASSEEPAQGWADTQYF; cdr3_nt: TGTGCCAGCTCAGAGGAGCCGGCACAGGGGTGGGCAGATACGCAGTATTTT
v_call: TRBV28; d_call: -; j_call: TRBJ1-1; cdr3_aa: CASSVMDSRGAFF; cdr3_nt: TGTGCCAGCAGCGTCATGGACTCACGTGGCGCTTTCTTT
v_call: TRBV2; d_call: -; j_call: TRBJ2-7; cdr3_aa: CASSTREQYF; cdr3_nt: TGTGCCAGCAGTACGAGGGAGCAGTACTTC
v_call: TRBV4-1; d_call: TRBD1; j_call: TRBJ1-4; cdr3_aa: CASSVDRGIEKLFF; cdr3_nt: TGCGCCAGCAGCGTGGACAGGGGAATTGAAAAACTGTTTTTT
v_call: TRBV19; d_call: -; j_call: TRBJ2-5; cdr3_aa: CASVSETQYF; cdr3_nt: TGTGCCAGTGTGTCGGAGACCCAGTACTTC
v_call: TRBV28; d_call: TRBD1; j_call: TRBJ1-2; cdr3_aa: CASSLRDREILTYGYTF; cdr3_nt: TGTGCCAGCAGTTTAAGGGACAGGGAAATACTAACCTATGGCTACACCTTC